The T cell receptor (beta chain) described here comes from a study of cytomegalovirus exposure and HLA in healthy donors. The overall study: Roughly 80 million unique TCRs from HLA-typed donors were held in an early data release. Study-level points and caveats: In vitro data verified three CMV-associated chains as specific for CMV antigens. The authors enumerated some 170 TCR beta chains as linked to cytomegalovirus. HLA-A and HLA-B allele assignments for most subjects were reportedly predicted accurately using TCR beta sequences.

This clone was counted between two and nine times. Its antigen is still unknown. It was with 60 Vbeta and 13 Jbeta primers that the PCR ran. TCRdb's copy holds only in-frame clones and misses some; the assay was immunoSEQ multiplex PCR. The sample lists 150,000 to 200,000 clones, around 75% occurring once. Source material: PBMCs. The clonotype originates from a male donor in good health and CMV-seropositive.

The CDR3 nucleotides read TGTGCCAGCACCCCCCTCGGGGCGGGAGGCGCAGATACGCAGTATTTT. Amino acids: CASTPLGAGGADTQYF. This sequence joins TRBV6-6 and TRBJ2-3; 8 bases map to TRBD2. V lost 7 bases, J lost 4 bases, and 13 bases stayed unmatched. Germline V gene sequence: CDR1 MNHNY, CDR2 SVGAGI (reference sequence). CDR3 length: 16 amino acids.